The clone carrying this T cell receptor beta chain was recorded at least ten times. CDR3 length: 13 amino acids. Germline CDR1 and CDR2: SGHAT and FQDESV (reference sequence). The V and J ends lost 5 bases and 5 bases respectively, with 13 bases between them. TCRdb reprocessed the reads via MiXCR and lists one record per CDR3 protein. The sample yields fewer than 250,000 distinct CDR3 sequences, 22% seen once. The sample originates from a study of T cell repertoires in cytomegalovirus infection. About the study: Based on public TCR beta signatures, there were indications of CMV infection and of a matching HLA type.

The chain uses TRBV11-1 and TRBJ2-7, with D uncertain. The specimen sequenced was CD8+ T cells from PBMCs. The sequence came from a human donor in good health (CMV status not recorded). Some clones in this sample may be carry-over from other donors' samples. CDR3 in amino acids: CASSLTAGNEQYF. Written as DNA, the CDR3 is TGTGCCAGCAGCCTGACGGCTGGGAACGAGCAGTACTTC. Looking up the rest from reference TRBV11-1 and TRBJ2-7 gives the full variable domain: EAEVAQSPRYKITEKSQAVAFWCDPISGHATLYWYRQILGQGPELLVQFQDESVVDDSQLPKDRFSAERLKGVDSTLKIQPAELGDSAMYLCASSLTAGNEQYFGPGTRLTVT.